These T cell receptor beta chains were read from a single sample in a study of blood T cells in healthy people across ages. MiXCR, applied by TCRdb to the 5' RACE reads, yields one record per CDR3 protein. The sample contains about 510,000 distinct CDR3 sequences, roughly a quarter of which appear only once. These data were likewise used in another study, on T cells of mothers and their children.

Input material: blood. Source of these receptors: a boy aged 2 to 10 in good health. CDR3s include the opening cysteine and the closing phenylalanine or tryptophan. A D gene is named only where the DNA matches it firmly. Size values are once, few and many counts, or a class for expanded clones, and some rows have none.

D	V	size	J	DNA	CDR3
NA	TRBV20-1	NA	TRBJ2-7	TGCAGTGCTCAGGGCAGGGAGCCCTACGAGCAGTACTTC	CSAQGREPYEQYF
TRBD1	TRBV10-3	NA	TRBJ1-1	TGTGCCATCAGTGAGTCGCGGTTGGGACAGGGTGAAGCTTTCTTT	CAISESRLGQGEAFF
TRBD2	TRBV7-9	NA	TRBJ2-1	TGTGCCAGCAGCCCGGGACTAGCAGTCTCCTACAATGAGCAGTTCTTC	CASSPGLAVSYNEQFF
TRBD1	TRBV4-1	few	TRBJ2-2	TGCGCCAGCAGCTCCTTTCTTCCGGGACAGGGCTCACACGGGGAGCTGTTTTTT	CASSSFLPGQGSHGELFF
NA	TRBV7-9	NA	TRBJ2-7	TGTGCCAGCAGCCAAGAACGAGGGCAGTACTTC	CASSQERGQYF
NA	TRBV7-2	few	TRBJ2-2	TGTGCCAGCAGCCTGTCAGGTCCCGGGGAGCTGTTTTTT	CASSLSGPGELFF
NA	TRBV7-9	NA	TRBJ2-5	TGTGCCAGCATCCCCCAGGGGCGGGAGACCCAGTACTTC	CASIPQGRETQYF
NA	TRBV7-2	NA	TRBJ1-2	TGTGCCAGCAGCCCCCTCGGCAGGGTGGCTTACGGCTACACCTTC	CASSPLGRVAYGYTF
TRBD2	TRBV7-9	few	TRBJ2-7	TGTGCCAGCAGCTTAGGCCCTAGCGGTGGGACCACCTACGAGCAGTACTTC	CASSLGPSGGTTYEQYF
TRBD2	TRBV29-1	NA	TRBJ2-5	TGCAGCGTTCTAGCGGGAGCCCGTCCAGAGACCCAGTACTTC	CSVLAGARPETQYF
NA	TRBV27	few	TRBJ2-7	TGTGCCAGCCGCGACTCCGGGGCGAGCTACGAGCAGTACTTC	CASRDSGASYEQYF
TRBD1	TRBV6-5	few	TRBJ2-5	TGTGCCAGCAGTTACTCGCTCCAGGGGGAAGAAGAGACCCAGTACTTC	CASSYSLQGEEETQYF
TRBD2	TRBV6-2/TRBV6-3	few	TRBJ2-4	TGTGCCAGCAGTTACTCGTGGCGGGGGGATTTGGACTTC	CASSYSWRGDLDF
TRBD2	TRBV7-9	few	TRBJ2-7	TGTGCCAGCTTAGCGGGAGCAGGCTACGAGCAGTACTTC	CASLAGAGYEQYF
NA	TRBV7-7	NA	TRBJ2-5	TGTGCCAGCAGCTTCGGGAAGGTAGAGACCCAGTACTTC	CASSFGKVETQYF
NA	TRBV29-1	few	TRBJ2-5	TGCAGCATAGTCGCCAGGTTGGAGGAGACCCAGTACTTC	CSIVARLEETQYF
TRBD2	TRBV12-3/TRBV12-4	few	TRBJ2-1	TGTGCCAGCAGCCTAACGGGGACTATCAATGAGCAGTTCTTC	CASSLTGTINEQFF
TRBD1	TRBV6-6	NA	TRBJ1-1	TGTGCCAGCAGTTACGCTTCAGGGGGATACGACACTGAAGCTTTCTTT	CASSYASGGYDTEAFF
NA	TRBV29-1	NA	TRBJ1-3	TGCAGCGTTGATGGGCAGGGCAAGGCTGGAAACACCATATATTTT	CSVDGQGKAGNTIYF
TRBD2	TRBV20-1	NA	TRBJ2-1	TGCAGTGCTATTACCGGGACTAGCGGGAGGAGCTCCTACAATGAGCAGTTCTTC	CSAITGTSGRSSYNEQFF
NA	TRBV7-3	few	TRBJ2-3	TGTGCCAGCAGCCCTAAGGTGGGCGGGGGCCTCACAGATACGCAGTATTTT	CASSPKVGGGLTDTQYF
NA	TRBV15	NA	TRBJ2-5	TGTGCCACCAGCAGAGATCGAGGGGCGCAAGAGACCCAGTACTTC	CATSRDRGAQETQYF
NA	TRBV10-3	NA	TRBJ2-3	TGTGCCATCAGTGACCCGATGGGAACAGATACGCAGTATTTT	CAISDPMGTDTQYF
TRBD2	TRBV3-1	few	TRBJ2-2	TGTGCCAGCACCACAGAGCGGCTAGCGGGACCCACCGGGGAGCTGTTTTTT	CASTTERLAGPTGELFF
NA	TRBV20-1	NA	TRBJ2-1	TGCAGTGAAGGGGGGGACAATGAGCAGTTCTTC	CSEGGDNEQFF
TRBD1	TRBV4-1	few	TRBJ1-1	TGCGCCAGCAGCCAGCGACAGGGATACACTGAAGCTTTCTTT	CASSQRQGYTEAFF
NA	TRBV12-3/TRBV12-4	NA	TRBJ2-5	TGTGCCAGCAGCCGAGGGTCTGTGACGGAGACCCAGTACTTC	CASSRGSVTETQYF
TRBD2	TRBV20-1	few	TRBJ2-5	TGCAGTGTTTTTGCGGGGGGAGGAGAGACCCAGTACTTC	CSVFAGGGETQYF
TRBD2	TRBV6-2/TRBV6-3	NA	TRBJ2-7	TGTGCCAGCATTCGACTAGCGGGGGGAAATTCACCCTACGAGCAGTACTTC	CASIRLAGGNSPYEQYF
TRBD2	TRBV7-3	few	TRBJ2-3	TGTGCCAGCAGCTTAGGGCTAGCGGGGCCAGATACGCAGTATTTT	CASSLGLAGPDTQYF
TRBD1	TRBV2	NA	TRBJ2-4	TGTGCCAGCAGTCGCTTGGGCCCCACAGGGGGCGTCAAAAACATTCAGTACTTC	CASSRLGPTGGVKNIQYF
NA	TRBV7-9	few	TRBJ2-1	TGTGCCAGCAGCTTACTCCTATGGTCCGATGAGCAGTTCTTC	CASSLLLWSDEQFF
NA	TRBV14	few	TRBJ2-4	TGTGCCAGCAGTCCAGCAGGGGCTGCTAACATTCAGTACTTC	CASSPAGAANIQYF
TRBD1	TRBV7-9	NA	TRBJ2-2	TGTGCCAGCAGCCAAGCAGGGGGCTTGACCGGGGAGCTGTTTTTT	CASSQAGGLTGELFF
NA	TRBV18	few	TRBJ2-7	TGTGCCAGCTCACCAAGGGGACGGTCAGGGGTGGCCGAGCAGTACTTC	CASSPRGRSGVAEQYF